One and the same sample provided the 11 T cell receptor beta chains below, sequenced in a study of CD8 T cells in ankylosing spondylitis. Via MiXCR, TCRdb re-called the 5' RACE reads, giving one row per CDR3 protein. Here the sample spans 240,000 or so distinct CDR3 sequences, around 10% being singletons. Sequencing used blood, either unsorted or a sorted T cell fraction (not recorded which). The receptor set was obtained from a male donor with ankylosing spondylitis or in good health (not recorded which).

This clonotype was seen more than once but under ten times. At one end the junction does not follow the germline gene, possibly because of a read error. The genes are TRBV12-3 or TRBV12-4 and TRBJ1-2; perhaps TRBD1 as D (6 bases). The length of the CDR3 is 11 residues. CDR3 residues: CASSFGGQASF. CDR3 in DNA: TGTGCCAGCAGTTTTGGGGGGCAGGCTAGCTTC.

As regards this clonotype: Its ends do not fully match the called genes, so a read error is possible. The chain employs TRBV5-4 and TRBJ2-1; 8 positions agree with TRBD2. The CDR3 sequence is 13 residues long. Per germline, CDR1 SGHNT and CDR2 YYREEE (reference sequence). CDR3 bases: TGTGCCAGCAGCTTGGAGGTTAGCGGGGAAGAGGTCTTC. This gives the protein CASSLEVSGEEVF.

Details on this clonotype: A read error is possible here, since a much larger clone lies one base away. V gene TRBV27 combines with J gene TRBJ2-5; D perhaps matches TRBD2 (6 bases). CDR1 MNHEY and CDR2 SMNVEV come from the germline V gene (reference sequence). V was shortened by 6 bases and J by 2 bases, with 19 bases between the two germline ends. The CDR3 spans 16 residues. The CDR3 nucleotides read TGTGCCAGCAGCACTTCATGGAATAGCGGACAAGAGACCCAGTACTTC. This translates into CASSTSWNSGQETQYF.

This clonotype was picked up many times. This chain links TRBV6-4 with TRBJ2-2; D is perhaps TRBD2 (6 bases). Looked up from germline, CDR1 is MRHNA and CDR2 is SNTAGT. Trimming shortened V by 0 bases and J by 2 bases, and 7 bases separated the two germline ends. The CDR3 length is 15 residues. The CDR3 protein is CASSDSGTNTGELFF. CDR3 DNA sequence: TGTGCCAGCAGTGACTCCGGGACTAACACCGGGGAGCTGTTTTTT.

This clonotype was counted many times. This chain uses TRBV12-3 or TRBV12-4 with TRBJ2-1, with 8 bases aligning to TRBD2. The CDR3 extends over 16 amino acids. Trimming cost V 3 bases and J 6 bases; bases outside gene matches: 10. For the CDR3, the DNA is TGTGCCAGCAGTTTTTATCACCGGACTAGCCCCAATGAGCAGTTCTTC. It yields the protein CASSFYHRTSPNEQFF.

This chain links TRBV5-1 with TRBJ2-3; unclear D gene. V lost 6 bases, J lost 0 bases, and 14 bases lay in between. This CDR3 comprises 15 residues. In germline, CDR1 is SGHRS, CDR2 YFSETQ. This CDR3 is CASNGQDPSTDTQYF. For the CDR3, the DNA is TGCGCCAGCAACGGCCAGGACCCCAGCACAGATACGCAGTATTTT.

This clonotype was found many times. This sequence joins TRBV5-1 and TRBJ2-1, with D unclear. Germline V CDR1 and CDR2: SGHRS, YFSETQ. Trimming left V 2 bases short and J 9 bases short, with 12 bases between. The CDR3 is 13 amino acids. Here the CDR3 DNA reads TGCGCCAGCAGCTTCCCCCAAGGTCCTGAGCAGTTCTTC. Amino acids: CASSFPQGPEQFF.

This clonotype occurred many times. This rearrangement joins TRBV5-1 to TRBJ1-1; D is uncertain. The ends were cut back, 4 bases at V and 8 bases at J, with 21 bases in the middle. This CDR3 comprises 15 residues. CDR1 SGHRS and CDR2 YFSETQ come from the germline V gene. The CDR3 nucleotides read TGCGCCAGCAGCCCGGTGCCAGCCCTAAATGCGGAAGCTTTCTTT. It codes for CASSPVPALNAEAFF.

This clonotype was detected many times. The CDR3 nucleotides read TGTGCCAGCAGTCTTACTATGGAGACCCAGTACTTC. Translating it yields CASSLTMETQYF. The V gene is TRBV12-3 or TRBV12-4, the J gene TRBJ2-5; D is unclear. The V and J ends lost 5 bases and 5 bases respectively, with 9 bases between them. This CDR3 is 12 amino acids long.

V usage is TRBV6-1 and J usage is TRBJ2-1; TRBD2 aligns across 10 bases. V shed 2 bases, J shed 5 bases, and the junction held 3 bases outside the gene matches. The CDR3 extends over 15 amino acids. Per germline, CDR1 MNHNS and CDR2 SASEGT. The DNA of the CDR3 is TGTGCCAGCAGTGAAAAAGCGGGAGGGCACAATGAGCAGTTCTTC. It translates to CASSEKAGGHNEQFF.

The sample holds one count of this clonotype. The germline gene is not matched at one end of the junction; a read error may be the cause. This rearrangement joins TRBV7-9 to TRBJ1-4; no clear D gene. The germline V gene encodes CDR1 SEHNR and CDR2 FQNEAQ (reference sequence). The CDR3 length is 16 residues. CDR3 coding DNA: TGTGCTAGCACCATATGGTGGGGTCACACTAATGAAAAACTGTTTTTT. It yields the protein CASTIWWGHTNEKLFF.